This record covers a single T cell receptor beta chain. This sample also contains other DNA sequences that code for the same CDR3. V trimming: 3 bases; J trimming: 4 bases; junction bases outside the gene matches: 2. Germline CDR1 and CDR2: SEHNR and FQNEAQ (reference sequence). The CDR3 has 15 residues. The source of the sample is a study of PD-L1 blockade in urothelial cancer. Time point indicated: peripheral blood 6 weeks after treatment start. The authors spiked synthetic TCR analog templates into each PCR. Using immunoSEQ multiplex PCR, the repertoire was profiled, and TCRdb retains in-frame clones only, with some absent. The sample consists of 120,000 or so clones, roughly 82% of them appearing once.

The input for sequencing was PBMCs, taken around atezolizumab (anti-PD-L1) treatment. The chain links TRBV7-9 to TRBJ2-2; TRBD1 aligns across 10 bases. The receptor was derived from a man aged 45-65 years with urothelial cancer. The CDR3 sequence: CASSLGQGSTGELFF. The CDR3 DNA sequence: TGTGCCAGCAGCTTGGGACAGGGGAGCACCGGGGAGCTGTTTTTT.